The source of this TCR beta chain is a study of cytomegalovirus exposure and HLA in healthy donors. The PCR used 60 Vbeta and 13 Jbeta primers. TCRdb's table, derived via immunoSEQ multiplex PCR, lists solely in-frame clones and lacks some. The data contain 200,000 to 250,000 clones, 80% to 85% of them singletons. There are 14 residues in the CDR3. V trimming: 4 bases; J trimming: 4 bases; junction bases outside the gene matches: 6. From germline, CDR1 is SNHLY and CDR2 FYNNEI. In regard to this clone: Its antigen is as yet unknown.

Study-wide findings and caveats: The study put some 150 TCR beta chains on its list as cytomegalovirus-associated. A later analysis reportedly found fewer N-insertions in an Asian-associated ancestry cluster than the roughly 730-donor mean.

Those who donated were healthy bone marrow donors. The V gene is TRBV2, the J gene TRBJ1-2; the match to TRBD1 covers 7 bases. Sequenced sample: PBMCs. The clonotype was recovered from a boy younger than 10 in good health and CMV-seronegative. DNA of the CDR3: TGTGCCAGCAGTGTCAGGGGGAAATCCTATGGCTACACCTTC. As protein: CASSVRGKSYGYTF.